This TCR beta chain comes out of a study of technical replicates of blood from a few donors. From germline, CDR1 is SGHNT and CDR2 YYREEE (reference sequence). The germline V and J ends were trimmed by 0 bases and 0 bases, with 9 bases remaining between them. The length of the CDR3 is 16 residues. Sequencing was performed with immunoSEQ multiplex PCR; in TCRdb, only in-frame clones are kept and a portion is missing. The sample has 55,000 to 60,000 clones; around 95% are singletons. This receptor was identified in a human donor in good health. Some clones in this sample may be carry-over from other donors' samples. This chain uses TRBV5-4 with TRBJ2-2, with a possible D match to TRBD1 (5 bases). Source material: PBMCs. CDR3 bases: TGTGCCAGCAGCTTGGCGGCAGGGACGAACACCGGGGAGCTGTTTTTT. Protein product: CASSLAAGTNTGELFF.